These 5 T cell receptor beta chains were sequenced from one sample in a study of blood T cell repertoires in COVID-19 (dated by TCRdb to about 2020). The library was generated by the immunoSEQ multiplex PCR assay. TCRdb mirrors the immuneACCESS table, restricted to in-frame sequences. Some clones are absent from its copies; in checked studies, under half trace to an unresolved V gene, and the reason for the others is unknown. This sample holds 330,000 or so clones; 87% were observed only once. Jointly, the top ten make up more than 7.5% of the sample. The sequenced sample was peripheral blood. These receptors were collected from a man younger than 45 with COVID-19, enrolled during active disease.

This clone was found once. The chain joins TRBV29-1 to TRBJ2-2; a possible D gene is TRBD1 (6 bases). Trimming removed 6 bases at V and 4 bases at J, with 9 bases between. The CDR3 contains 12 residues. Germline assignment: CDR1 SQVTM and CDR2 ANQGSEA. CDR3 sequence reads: CSVLQGTGELFF. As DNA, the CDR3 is TGCAGCGTACTACAGGGCACCGGGGAGCTGTTTTTT.

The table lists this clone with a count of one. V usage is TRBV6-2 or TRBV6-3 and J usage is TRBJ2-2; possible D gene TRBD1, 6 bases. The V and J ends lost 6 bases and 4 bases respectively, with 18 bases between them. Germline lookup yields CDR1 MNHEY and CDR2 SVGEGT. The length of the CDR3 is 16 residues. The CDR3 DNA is TGTGCCAGCAGCAGACACCCAGGGGTTAGCACCGGGGAGCTGTTTTTT. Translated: CASSRHPGVSTGELFF.

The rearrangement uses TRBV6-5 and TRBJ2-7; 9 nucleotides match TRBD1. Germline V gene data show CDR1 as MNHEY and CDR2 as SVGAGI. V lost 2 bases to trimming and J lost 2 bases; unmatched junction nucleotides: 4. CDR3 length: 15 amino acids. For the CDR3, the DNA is TGTGCCAGCAGTTACGGCGGACAGGGGACCTACGAGCAGTACTTC. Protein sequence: CASSYGGQGTYEQYF.

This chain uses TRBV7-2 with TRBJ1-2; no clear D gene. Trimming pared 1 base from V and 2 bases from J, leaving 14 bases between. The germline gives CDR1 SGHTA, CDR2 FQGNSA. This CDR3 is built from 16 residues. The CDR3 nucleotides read TGTGCCAGCAGCTTAGGCCTGGGCACTGAGAACTATGGCTACACCTTC. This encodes CASSLGLGTENYGYTF. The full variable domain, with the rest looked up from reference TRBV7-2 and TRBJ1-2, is GAGVSQSPSNKVTEKGKDVELRCDPISGHTALYWYRQSLGQGLEFLIYFQGNSAPDKSGLPSDRFSAERTGGSVSTLTIQRTQQEDSAVYLCASSLGLGTENYGYTFGSGTRLTVV.

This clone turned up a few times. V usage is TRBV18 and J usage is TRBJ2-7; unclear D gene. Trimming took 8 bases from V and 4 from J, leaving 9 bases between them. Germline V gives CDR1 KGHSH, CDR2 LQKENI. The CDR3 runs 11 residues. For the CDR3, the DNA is TGTGCCAGCAAAACAGAGTACGAGCAGTACTTC. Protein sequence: CASKTEYEQYF. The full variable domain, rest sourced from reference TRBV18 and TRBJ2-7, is NAGVMQNPRHLVRRRGQEARLRCSPMKGHSHVYWYRQLPEEGLKFMVYLQKENIIDESGMPKERFSAEFPKEGPSILRIQQVVRGDSAAYFCASKTEYEQYFGPGTRLTVT.